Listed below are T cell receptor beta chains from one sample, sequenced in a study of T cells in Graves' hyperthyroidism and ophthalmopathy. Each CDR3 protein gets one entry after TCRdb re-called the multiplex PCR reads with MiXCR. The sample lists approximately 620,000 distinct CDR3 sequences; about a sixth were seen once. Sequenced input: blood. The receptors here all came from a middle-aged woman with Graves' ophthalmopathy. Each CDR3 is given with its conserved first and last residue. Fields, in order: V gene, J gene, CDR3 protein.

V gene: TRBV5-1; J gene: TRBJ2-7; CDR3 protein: CASSTGTGGYEQYF
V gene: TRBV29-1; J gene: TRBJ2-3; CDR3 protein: CSVAGFSNTDTQYF
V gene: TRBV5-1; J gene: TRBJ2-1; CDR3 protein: CASSYSQGDEQFF
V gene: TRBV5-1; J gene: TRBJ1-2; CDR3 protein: CASSLEGYGYTF
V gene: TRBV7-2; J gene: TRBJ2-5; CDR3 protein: CASSPAVLVETQYF
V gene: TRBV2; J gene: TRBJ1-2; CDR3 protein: CASSGGFGYTF
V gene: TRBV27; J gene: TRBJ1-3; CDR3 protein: CASSPDRRGNTIYF
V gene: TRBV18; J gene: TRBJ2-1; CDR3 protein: CASSLSTPVTTMGNNEQFF
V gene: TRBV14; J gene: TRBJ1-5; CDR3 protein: CASSQDRGQGRQPQHF
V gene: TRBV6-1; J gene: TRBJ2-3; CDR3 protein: CASGTRRGTQYF
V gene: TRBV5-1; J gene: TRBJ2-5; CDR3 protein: CASSAYRGGETQYF
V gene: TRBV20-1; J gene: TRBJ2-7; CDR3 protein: CSARSREGPSSHYEQYF
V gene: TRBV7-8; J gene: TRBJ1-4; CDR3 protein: CASSSSTTNEKLFF
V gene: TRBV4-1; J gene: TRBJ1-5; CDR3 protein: CASSQSVVEPQHF
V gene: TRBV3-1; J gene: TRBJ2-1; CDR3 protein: CASSQGNFKARLAKYNEQFF
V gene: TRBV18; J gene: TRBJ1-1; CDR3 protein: CASSPDRPGDTEAFF
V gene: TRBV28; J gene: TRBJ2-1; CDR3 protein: CASSRESRQFF
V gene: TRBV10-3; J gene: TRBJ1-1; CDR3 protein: CAISEGGRGTEAFF
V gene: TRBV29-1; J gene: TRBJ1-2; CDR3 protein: CSGPKALTAGYTF
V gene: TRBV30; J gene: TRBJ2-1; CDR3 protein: CAWSRTGSSNEQFF
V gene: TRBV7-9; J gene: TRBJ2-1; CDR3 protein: CASSLEGGVVYNEQFF
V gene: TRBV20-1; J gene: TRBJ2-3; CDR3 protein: CSARDLPHTDTQYF
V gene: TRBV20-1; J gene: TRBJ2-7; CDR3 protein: CSARGSEAGGFDEQYF